These 13 T cell receptor beta chains share one sample of origin, sequenced in a study of blood T cell repertoires in COVID-19 (TCRdb year 2020). Library construction relied on the immunoSEQ multiplex PCR assay. In TCRdb, the immuneACCESS table is reduced to in-frame sequences with V and J assigned. These tables do not hold every clone; where another copy was compared, an unresolved V gene accounts for under half, and the others remain unexplained. Counted in this sample were fewer than 250,000 clones; around nine tenths of them appeared once. Approximately 4.4% of the sample lies in the top ten. Sequencing input: peripheral blood. The receptors stem from a human donor in a cohort sampled during active COVID-19.

This rearrangement joins TRBV4-1 to TRBJ2-7, with 9 bases that match TRBD1. Germline values: CDR1 MGHRA, CDR2 YSYEKL. This CDR3 region has 16 residues. After removal of 4 bases from V and 0 bases from J, the junction contained 7 bases not matched to a gene. The chain's CDR3 is CASSPLRTGVSYEQYF. In DNA form, the CDR3 reads TGCGCCAGCAGCCCGCTTAGGACAGGGGTCTCCTACGAGCAGTACTTC.

This clone was found once. This chain uses TRBV5-8 with TRBJ2-7, with D unclear. In germline, CDR1 is SGHTS, CDR2 YDEGEE. Trimming removed 5 bases from V and 1 base from J, with 10 bases in between. The CDR3 is made up of 13 amino acids. CDR3 amino acids: CASRPRQSYEQYF. CDR3 sequence (DNA): TGTGCCAGCAGGCCCAGACAATCCTACGAGCAGTACTTC. Drawing the rest from reference TRBV5-8 and TRBJ2-7, the complete variable domain is EAGVTQSPTHLIKTRGQQATLRCSPISGHTSVYWYQQALGLGLQFLLWYDEGEERNRGNFPPRFSGRQFPNYSSELNVNALELEDSALYLCASRPRQSYEQYFGPGTRLTVT.

The chain joins TRBV6-1 to TRBJ1-2; D remains unclear. The CDR3 covers 15 residues. Germline V CDR1 and CDR2: MNHNS, SASEGT. Deletions cut 3 bases from V and 4 bases from J, with 15 bases between. CDR3 nucleotides: TGTGCCAGCAGTGATCAAGCAGGCCCTATCTATGGCTACACCTTC. This codes for CASSDQAGPIYGYTF.

The chain is built from TRBV6-8 and TRBJ2-1, with 8 bases aligning to TRBD2. Germline trimming cut 8 bases from V and 4 bases from J; bases unmatched to any gene: 7. From germline, CDR1 is MNHGY and CDR2 SAAAGT. The CDR3 loop spans 14 amino acids. CDR3 in amino acids: CASPQQRGYNEQFF. CDR3 in DNA: TGTGCCAGCCCCCAGCAGCGGGGGTACAATGAGCAGTTCTTC.

The chain employs TRBV11-2 and TRBJ1-1, with D perhaps TRBD1 (6 bases). The CDR3 totals 15 residues. Trimming took off 1 base at V and 6 bases at J, with 15 bases between the two ends. Germline V lookup: CDR1 SGHAT, CDR2 FQNNGV. The CDR3 DNA reads TGTGCCAGCAGCTTAGGCTTCGGGGGGCTCGCTGAAGCTTTCTTT. This sequence encodes CASSLGFGGLAEAFF.

About this clone itself: Other DNA sequences from this sample encode an identical CDR3 as well. V gene TRBV7-2 combines with J gene TRBJ2-7, with no clear D. The germline gives CDR1 SGHTA, CDR2 FQGNSA. V was cut by 0 bases and J by 5 bases, with 8 bases left in between. This CDR3 region has 13 residues. The CDR3, as DNA: TGTGCCAGCAGCTTAGCGGGCCGTGACGAGCAGTACTTC. Its translation is CASSLAGRDEQYF.

This rearrangement joins TRBV9 to TRBJ2-1; 12 nucleotides match TRBD2. The J segment lost 1 base and the V segment lost 3 bases, leaving 2 bases of the junction unmatched. CDR1 SGDLS and CDR2 YYNGEE come from the germline V gene. This CDR3 spans 16 amino acids. In DNA, the CDR3 is TGTGCCAGCAGCGGGACTAGCGGGACTTCCTACAATGAGCAGTTCTTC. Translating gives CASSGTSGTSYNEQFF.

V and J are TRBV27 and TRBJ1-2; no firm D call. The V gene lost 6 bases and the J gene lost 5 bases, with 13 bases spanning the gap. The CDR3 has 13 residues. CDR1 is MNHEY and CDR2 is SMNVEV in the germline V gene (reference sequence). The CDR3 nucleotides are TGTGCCAGCAGAGGTGACACGCTATATGGCTACACCTTC. The encoded protein is CASRGDTLYGYTF.

V usage is TRBV6-5 and J usage is TRBJ1-5; D not resolved. The V and J ends lost 0 bases and 4 bases respectively, with 13 bases between them. CDR3 length equals 16 residues. Germline assignment: CDR1 MNHEY and CDR2 SVGAGI. CDR3 bases: TGTGCCAGCAGTTACTCGAAGAGTTCTGGTAATCAGCCCCAGCATTTT. Amino acid sequence: CASSYSKSSGNQPQHF.

The chain combines TRBV5-1 with TRBJ1-5; D is unresolved. The ends were cut back, 4 bases at V and 1 base at J, with 9 bases in the middle. The CDR3 loop spans 14 amino acids. CDR1 is SGHRS and CDR2 is YFSETQ in the germline V gene. The CDR3 sequence is CASSTGGSNQPQHF. The CDR3 DNA sequence: TGCGCCAGCAGCACCGGCGGAAGCAATCAGCCCCAGCATTTT.

The chain has TRBV18 and TRBJ2-5, with TRBD2 matching 7 bases. The length of the CDR3 is 13 residues. The V and J ends lost 6 bases and 7 bases, in that order; junction bases with no gene match: 8. Per the germline V gene, CDR1 is KGHSH and CDR2 is LQKENI. The CDR3 DNA is TGTGCCAGCTCCCCGAGCGGGAAGGGGACCCAGTACTTC. Translation gives CASSPSGKGTQYF.

There are a few counts of this clone. The genes are TRBV20-1 and TRBJ2-2; 12 nucleotides line up with TRBD2. Per germline, CDR1 DFQATT and CDR2 SNEGSKA (reference sequence). This CDR3 contains 16 residues. After removal of 3 bases from V and 4 bases from J, the junction contained 6 bases not matched to a gene. CDR3 sequence (DNA): TGCAGTGCTAGTGGGCGACTAGCGGGGGCCACCGGGGAGCTGTTTTTT. Translating it yields CSASGRLAGATGELFF.

The chain uses TRBV9 and TRBJ2-3; no clear D gene. Germline-derived CDR1 and CDR2 are SGDLS and YYNGEE. CDR3 length: 16 residues. Trimming pared 3 bases from V and 0 bases from J, leaving 14 bases between. The CDR3 loop is CASSAQPLTSTDTQYF. DNA of the CDR3: TGTGCCAGCAGCGCGCAACCCCTTACTAGCACAGATACGCAGTATTTT.